The next 5 T cell receptor beta chains were all read from a single sample in a study of blood T cell repertoires in COVID-19. Profiling relied on immunoSEQ multiplex PCR, and the TCRdb table lists in-frame clones only, not all of them. Of 150,000 to 200,000 clones listed, around four fifths were seen once; the top ten hold approximately 10%. The source material was peripheral blood. These TCRs come from a human donor in a cohort sampled during active COVID-19.

V gene TRBV7-2 combines with J gene TRBJ2-7, with TRBD2 identical over 7 bases. V shed 3 bases, J shed 2 bases, and the junction held 13 bases outside the gene matches. The CDR3 length is 17 residues. Looked up from germline, CDR1 is SGHTA and CDR2 is FQGNSA. CDR3 in amino acids: CASSFLSLAGSTYEQYF. CDR3 bases: TGTGCCAGCAGCTTCCTCTCTTTAGCGGGCTCAACCTACGAGCAGTACTTC.

The chain links TRBV27 to TRBJ2-7; D is perhaps TRBD1 (6 bases). Trimming took 5 bases from V and 3 from J, leaving 17 bases between them. CDR1 and CDR2 from the germline V gene are MNHEY and SMNVEV (reference sequence). This CDR3 spans 15 amino acids. CDR3: CASSGRGYPGYEQYF. In DNA, the CDR3 is TGTGCCAGCAGTGGAAGGGGGTACCCCGGCTACGAGCAGTACTTC.

This rearrangement joins TRBV7-3 to TRBJ2-7, with D possibly TRBD1 on 5 matching bases. V was trimmed by 10 bases and J by 0 bases, leaving 16 bases between them. Germline assignment: CDR1 SGHTA and CDR2 FQGTGA. The CDR3 runs to 14 residues. The CDR3 is CANLTTVFSYEQYF. In DNA, the CDR3 is TGTGCCAACCTGACGACAGTTTTCTCCTACGAGCAGTACTTC.

This clone showed up just once. V is TRBV5-1 and J is TRBJ2-1, with 8 bases lining up with TRBD2. J lost 4 bases, V lost 0 bases, and 9 bases had no gene match. Germline V CDR1 and CDR2: SGHRS, YFSETQ. This CDR3 spans 17 amino acids. This CDR3 is CASSLEYPGGRYNEQFF. The CDR3 DNA sequence: TGCGCCAGCAGCTTGGAGTATCCGGGAGGGCGATACAATGAGCAGTTCTTC.

V is TRBV13 and J is TRBJ1-1; D unclear. CDR1 PRHDT and CDR2 FYEKMQ come from the germline V gene (reference sequence). The V end was cut by 6 bases, the J end by 5 bases, with 13 bases between. The CDR3 has 13 residues. Written as DNA, the CDR3 is TGTGCCAGCAGTTCCCACCCGAGGACTGAAGCTTTCTTT. This codes for CASSSHPRTEAFF.